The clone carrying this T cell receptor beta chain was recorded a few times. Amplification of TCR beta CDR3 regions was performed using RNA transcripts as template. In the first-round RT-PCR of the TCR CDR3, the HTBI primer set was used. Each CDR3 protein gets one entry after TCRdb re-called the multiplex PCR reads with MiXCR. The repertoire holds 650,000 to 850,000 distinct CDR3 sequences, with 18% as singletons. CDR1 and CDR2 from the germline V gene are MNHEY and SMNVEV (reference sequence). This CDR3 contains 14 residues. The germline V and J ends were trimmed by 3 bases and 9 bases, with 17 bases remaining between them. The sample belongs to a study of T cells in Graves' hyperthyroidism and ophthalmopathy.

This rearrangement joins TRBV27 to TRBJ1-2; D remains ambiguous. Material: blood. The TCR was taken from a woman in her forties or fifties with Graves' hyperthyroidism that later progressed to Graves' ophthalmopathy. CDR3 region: CASSLGGSDHRYTF. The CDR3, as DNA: TGTGCCAGCAGTTTGGGAGGGAGCGATCATCGCTACACCTTC.